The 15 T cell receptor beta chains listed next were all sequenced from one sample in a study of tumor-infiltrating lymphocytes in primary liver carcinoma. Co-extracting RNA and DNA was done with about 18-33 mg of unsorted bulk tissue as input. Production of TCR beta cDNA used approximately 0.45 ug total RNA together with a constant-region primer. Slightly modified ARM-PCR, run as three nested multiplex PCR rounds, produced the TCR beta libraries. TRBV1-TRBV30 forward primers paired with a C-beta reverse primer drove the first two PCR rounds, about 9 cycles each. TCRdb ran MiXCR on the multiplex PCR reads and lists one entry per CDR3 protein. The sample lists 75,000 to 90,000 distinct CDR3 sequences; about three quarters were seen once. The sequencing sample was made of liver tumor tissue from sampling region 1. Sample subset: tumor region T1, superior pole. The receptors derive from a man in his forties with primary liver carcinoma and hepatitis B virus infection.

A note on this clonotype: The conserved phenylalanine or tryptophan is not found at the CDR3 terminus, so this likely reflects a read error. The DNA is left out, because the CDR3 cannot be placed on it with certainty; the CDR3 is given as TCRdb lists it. The chain's CDR3 is CASGYTSGTGGFL. The genes are TRBV6-2 or TRBV6-3 and TRBJ2-1; no DNA check was done on the table's D call, TRBD1. The germline V gene encodes CDR1 MNHEY and CDR2 SVGEGT. Termini included, the CDR3 measures 13 amino acids.

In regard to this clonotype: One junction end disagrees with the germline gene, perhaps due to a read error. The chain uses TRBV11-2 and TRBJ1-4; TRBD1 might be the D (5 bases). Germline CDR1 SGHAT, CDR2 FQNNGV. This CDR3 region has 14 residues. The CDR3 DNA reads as TGTGCAAGGAGCTTAGAGGTTGGGGACGAAAAGCTGTTTTTT. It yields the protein CARSLEVGDEKLFF.

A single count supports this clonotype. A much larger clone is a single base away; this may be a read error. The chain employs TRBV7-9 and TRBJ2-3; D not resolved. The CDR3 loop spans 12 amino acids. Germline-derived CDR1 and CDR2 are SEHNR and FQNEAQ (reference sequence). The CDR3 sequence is CASSLVRDTHYF. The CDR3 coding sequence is TGTGCCAGCAGCTTAGTTAGGGATACGCACTATTTT.

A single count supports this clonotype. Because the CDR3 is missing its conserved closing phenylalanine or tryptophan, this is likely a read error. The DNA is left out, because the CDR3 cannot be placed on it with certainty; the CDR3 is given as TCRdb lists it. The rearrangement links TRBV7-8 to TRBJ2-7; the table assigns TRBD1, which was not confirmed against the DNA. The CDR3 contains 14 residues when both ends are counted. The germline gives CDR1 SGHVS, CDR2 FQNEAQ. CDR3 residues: CASSLVIGAYEHYL.

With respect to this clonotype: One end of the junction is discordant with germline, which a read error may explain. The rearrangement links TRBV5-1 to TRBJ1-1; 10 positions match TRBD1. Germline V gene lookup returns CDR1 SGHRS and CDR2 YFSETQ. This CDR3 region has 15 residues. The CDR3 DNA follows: TGCGCCAACAGAGCCGGGACAGGGGTGAACACTGAGGCTTTCTTT. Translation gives CANRAGTGVNTEAFF. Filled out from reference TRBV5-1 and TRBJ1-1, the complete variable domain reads KAGVTQTPRYLIKTRGQQVTLSCSPISGHRSVSWYQQTPGQGLQFLFEYFSETQRNKGNFPGRFSGRQFSNSRSEMNVSTLELGDSALYLCANRAGTGVNTEAFFGQGTRLTVV.

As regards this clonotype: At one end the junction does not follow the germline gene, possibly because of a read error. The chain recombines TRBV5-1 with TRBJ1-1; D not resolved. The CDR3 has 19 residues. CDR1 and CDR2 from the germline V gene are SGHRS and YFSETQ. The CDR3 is CAGSSPKDLNNLKLPEAFF. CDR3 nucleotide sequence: TGCGCCGGCAGCTCCCCGAAGGATTTGAACAATCTGAAACTCCCTGAAGCTTTCTTT.

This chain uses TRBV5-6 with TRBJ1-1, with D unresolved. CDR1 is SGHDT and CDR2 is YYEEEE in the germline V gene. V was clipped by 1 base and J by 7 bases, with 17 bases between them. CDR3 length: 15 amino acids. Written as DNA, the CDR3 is TGTGCCAGCAGCTTGTATGACGTGAGGAGCATTGAAGCTTTCTTT. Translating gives CASSLYDVRSIEAFF.

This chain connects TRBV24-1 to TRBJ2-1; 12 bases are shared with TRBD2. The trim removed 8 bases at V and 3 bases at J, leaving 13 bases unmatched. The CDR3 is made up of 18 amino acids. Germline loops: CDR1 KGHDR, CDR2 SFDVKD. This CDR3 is CATNDLVTSGGYYNEQFF. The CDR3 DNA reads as TGTGCCACCAATGACCTAGTGACTAGCGGGGGATACTACAATGAGCAGTTCTTC.

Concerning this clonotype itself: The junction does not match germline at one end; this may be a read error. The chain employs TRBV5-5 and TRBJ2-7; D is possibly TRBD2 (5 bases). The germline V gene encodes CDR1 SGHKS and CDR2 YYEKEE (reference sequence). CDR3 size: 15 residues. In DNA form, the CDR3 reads TGTGCCGGCAGCCGGGTACTAGGGCCATCCTACGAGCAGTACTTC. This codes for CAGSRVLGPSYEQYF.

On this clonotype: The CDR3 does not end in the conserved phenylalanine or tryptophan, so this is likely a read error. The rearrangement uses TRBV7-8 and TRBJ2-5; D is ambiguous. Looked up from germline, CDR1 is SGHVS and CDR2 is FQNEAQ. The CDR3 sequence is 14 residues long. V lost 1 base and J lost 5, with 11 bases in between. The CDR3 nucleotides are TGTGCCAGCAGCTTAGGGTGTATTCGGGAGACCCAGTACTCT. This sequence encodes CASSLGCIRETQYS.

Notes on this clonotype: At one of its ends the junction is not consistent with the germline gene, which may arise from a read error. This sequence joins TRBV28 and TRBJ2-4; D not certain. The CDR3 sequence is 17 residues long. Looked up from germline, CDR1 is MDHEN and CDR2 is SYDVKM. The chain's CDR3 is CGSSSVRNVGWVNIQYF. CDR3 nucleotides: TGTGGCAGCAGTTCAGTGAGAAACGTCGGTTGGGTAAACATTCAGTACTTC.

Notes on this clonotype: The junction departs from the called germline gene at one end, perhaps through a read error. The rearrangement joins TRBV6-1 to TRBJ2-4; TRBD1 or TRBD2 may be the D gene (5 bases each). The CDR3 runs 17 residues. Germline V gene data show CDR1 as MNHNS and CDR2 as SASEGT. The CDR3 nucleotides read TGTGCTAGCAGTGAAGCACTAGGGACCGGAGCCAAAAACATTCAGTACTTC. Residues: CASSEALGTGAKNIQYF.

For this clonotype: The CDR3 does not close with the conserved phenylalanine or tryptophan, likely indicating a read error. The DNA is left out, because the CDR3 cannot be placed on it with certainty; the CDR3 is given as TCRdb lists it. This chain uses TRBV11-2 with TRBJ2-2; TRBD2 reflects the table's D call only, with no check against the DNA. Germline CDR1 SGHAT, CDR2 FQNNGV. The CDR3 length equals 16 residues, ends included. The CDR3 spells CASSLVALAGSGELLL.

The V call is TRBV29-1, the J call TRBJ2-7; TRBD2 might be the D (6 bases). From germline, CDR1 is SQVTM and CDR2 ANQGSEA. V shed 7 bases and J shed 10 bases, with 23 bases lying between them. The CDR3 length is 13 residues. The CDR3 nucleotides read TGCAGCGCCGGGCGGGGCAATAAAGGCGATCAGTACTTC. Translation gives CSAGRGNKGDQYF.

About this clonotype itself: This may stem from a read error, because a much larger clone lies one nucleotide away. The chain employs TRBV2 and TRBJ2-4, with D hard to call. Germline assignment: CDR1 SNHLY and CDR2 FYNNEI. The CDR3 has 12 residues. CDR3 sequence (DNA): TGTCCCAGCAGTGAATGGGTGGACATTCAGTACTTC. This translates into CPSSEWVDIQYF.